The next 23 T cell receptor beta chains were all read from a single sample in a study of blood T cell repertoires in COVID-19 (dated by TCRdb to 2020 to 2022). Libraries were made using the immunoSEQ multiplex PCR assay. Imported from immuneACCESS, the table was reduced by TCRdb to in-frame sequences with V and J called. These copies leave out some clones; in studies compared against another copy, an unresolved V gene accounts for under half, and the cause of the remainder is not known. In all, the sample holds more than 200,000 clones, and about nine tenths of those were seen once. In total, the top ten clones hold 5.5% to 7% of the sample. Sequenced sample: peripheral blood. All receptors come from a man of 80 years or more with acute or convalescent COVID-19.

CDR3 sequence: CASSEGLPTSTQYF. For the CDR3, the DNA is TGTGCCAGCAGCGAGGGACTACCCACCAGTACGCAGTATTTT. The chain has TRBV6-4 and TRBJ2-3; 7 nucleotides align to TRBD2. The CDR3 covers 14 residues. V gave up 6 bases and J gave up 8 bases; unmatched junction bases: 11. Germline CDR1 and CDR2: MRHNA and SNTAGT.

The chain joins TRBV18 to TRBJ1-3, with 7 nucleotides matching TRBD1. The J segment lost 0 bases and the V segment lost 2 bases, leaving 7 bases of the junction unmatched. This CDR3 is 17 amino acids long. Germline CDR1 and CDR2: KGHSH and LQKENI. CDR3 in amino acids: CASSPSTGAFSGNTIYF. CDR3 DNA: TGTGCCAGCTCACCAAGTACAGGGGCCTTCTCTGGAAACACCATATATTTT.

The rearrangement uses TRBV23-1 and TRBJ1-1; tentatively, D is TRBD1 (5 bases). TRBV23-1 is an ORF for which the function is uncertain. V was pared by 6 bases and J by 0 bases, with 11 bases between. The CDR3 has 14 amino acids. The DNA for the CDR3 is TGCGCCAGCAGCGATCGGGGGATGAACACTGAAGCTTTCTTT. It is translated as CASSDRGMNTEAFF.

The rearrangement links TRBV24-1 to TRBJ2-2, with D maybe TRBD1 (5 bases). V was pared by 3 bases and J by 4 bases, with 14 bases between. CDR1 and CDR2 (germline): KGHDR, SFDVKD. This CDR3 spans 16 amino acids. The CDR3 sequence: CATSDPQGSGTGELFF. In nucleotides, the CDR3 is TGTGCCACCAGTGATCCCCAGGGCTCCGGCACCGGGGAGCTGTTTTTT.

The J gene is TRBJ2-2, the V gene TRBV9, with TRBD2 matching over 8 bases. Trimming removed 0 bases from V and 3 bases from J; junction bases left unmatched: 7. CDR1 is SGDLS and CDR2 is YYNGEE in the germline V gene. This CDR3 spans 17 amino acids. Here the CDR3 DNA reads TGTGCCAGCAGCGTAGCTTCCAGCGGGAGCCACACCGGGGAGCTGTTTTTT. This codes for CASSVASSGSHTGELFF.

This chain joins TRBV6-4 and TRBJ2-1, with D maybe TRBD2 (5 bases). CDR3 length: 15 residues. Germline V CDR1 and CDR2: MRHNA, SNTAGT. V was pared by 6 bases and J by 7 bases, with 19 bases between. The CDR3 loop is CASSRTFSALNEQFF. The CDR3 bases are TGTGCCAGCAGCCGAACTTTTAGCGCCTTAAATGAGCAGTTCTTC.

The gene calls are TRBV3-1 (or the pseudogene TRBV3-2) and TRBJ1-1; maybe TRBD1 (5 bases). This CDR3 region has 13 residues. CDR1 is LGHDT, CDR2 YNNKEL, per germline (reference sequence). V was cut by 4 bases and J by 2 bases, with 8 bases left in between. CDR3 nucleotide sequence: TGTGCCAGCAGCCCACAGGTTAACACTGAAGCTTTCTTT. Residues: CASSPQVNTEAFF.

The chain combines TRBV24-1 with TRBJ2-2, with D perhaps matching TRBD1 (6 bases). CDR1 and CDR2 (germline): KGHDR, SFDVKD. Trimming removed 0 bases from V and 5 bases from J, with 12 bases in between. The CDR3 sequence is 16 residues long. The CDR3: CATSDLGQMGTGELFF. The CDR3 DNA reads TGTGCCACCAGTGATTTGGGACAGATGGGTACCGGGGAGCTGTTTTTT.

The rearrangement uses TRBV12-3 or TRBV12-4 and TRBJ1-1, with D unclear. This CDR3 contains 13 residues. V was clipped by 6 bases and J by 2 bases, with 10 bases between them. CDR3 loop: CASSLTGNTEAFF. The CDR3 DNA reads as TGTGCCAGCAGCCTCACGGGTAACACTGAAGCTTTCTTT.

The CDR3 region is CASSYGTSRADTQYF. Here the CDR3 DNA reads TGTGCCAGCAGTTACGGGACTAGCCGCGCGGATACGCAGTATTTT. The J gene is TRBJ2-3, the V gene TRBV6-5; 9 nucleotides align to TRBD2. This CDR3 has 15 amino acids. Germline values: CDR1 MNHEY, CDR2 SVGAGI. The V segment lost 2 bases and the J segment 6 bases; nucleotides outside the gene matches: 6.

The chain carries TRBV19 and TRBJ2-5; D unclear. V gave up 2 bases and J gave up 7 bases, with 11 bases separating them. This CDR3 is 13 amino acids long. Germline V gene data show CDR1 as LNHDA and CDR2 as SQIVND (reference sequence). The CDR3 protein is CASSISFSGTQYF. The CDR3 nucleotides read TGTGCCAGTAGTATAAGTTTTAGTGGGACCCAGTACTTC.

Only one count was recorded for this clone. The chain is built from TRBV5-4 and TRBJ2-5; 10 bases agree with TRBD1. J was trimmed by 5 bases and V by 4 bases; bases with no gene match: 2. The CDR3 has 13 residues. Germline lookup yields CDR1 SGHNT and CDR2 YYREEE (reference sequence). For the CDR3, the DNA is TGTGCCAGCAGCAAGGGACAGGGGGAGACCCAGTACTTC. This codes for CASSKGQGETQYF.

V usage is TRBV27 and J usage is TRBJ2-7, with 11 positions matching TRBD1. This CDR3 is built from 15 residues. J gave up 4 bases and V 6 bases, and 8 bases lay outside the gene matches. Germline V gene data show CDR1 as MNHEY and CDR2 as SMNVEV (reference sequence). The CDR3 is CASRARTGGNYEQYV. The CDR3 DNA follows: TGTGCCAGCAGGGCCAGGACAGGGGGCAATTACGAGCAGTACGTC.

A remark on this clone: Different DNA sequences within this sample yield the same CDR3. V usage is TRBV27 and J usage is TRBJ1-3; tentative D call: TRBD1 (5 bases). Per the germline V gene, CDR1 is MNHEY and CDR2 is SMNVEV (reference sequence). V dropped 4 bases and J dropped 0 bases, with 7 bases sitting between them. The CDR3 contains 14 residues. CDR3 sequence: CASSSGGSGNTIYF. DNA for the CDR3: TGTGCCAGCAGTTCGGGGGGCTCTGGAAACACCATATATTTT.

The chain employs TRBV29-1 and TRBJ1-2; D remains unclear. In germline, CDR1 is SQVTM, CDR2 ANQGSEA. This CDR3 spans 10 amino acids. V lost 1 base and J lost 7, with 4 bases in between. This CDR3 is CSVEVSGYTF. The CDR3 region has the DNA TGCAGCGTTGAAGTGAGTGGCTACACCTTC.

The V call is TRBV5-6, the J call TRBJ2-1; D perhaps matches TRBD2 (6 bases). Germline V gene sequence: CDR1 SGHDT, CDR2 YYEEEE. V was shortened by 4 bases and J by 0 bases, with 17 bases between the two germline ends. The CDR3 extends over 17 amino acids. The CDR3 reads CASSGVSGLSSYNEQFF. The CDR3 bases are TGTGCCAGCAGCGGGGTAAGCGGGTTGAGCTCCTACAATGAGCAGTTCTTC. Filled out from reference TRBV5-6 and TRBJ2-1, the complete variable domain reads DAGVTQSPTHLIKTRGQQVTLRCSPKSGHDTVSWYQQALGQGPQFIFQYYEEEERQRGNFPDRFSGHQFPNYSSELNVNALLLGDSALYLCASSGVSGLSSYNEQFFGPGTRLTVL.

The chain combines TRBV6-6 with TRBJ1-6, with 7 bases fitting TRBD1. The J segment lost 0 bases and the V segment lost 7 bases, leaving 6 bases of the junction unmatched. Germline values: CDR1 MNHNY, CDR2 SVGAGI (reference sequence). This CDR3 contains 16 residues. The CDR3 nucleotides are TGTGCCAGCACCCCGGGACAGTACTCCTATAATTCACCCCTCCACTTT. It encodes CASTPGQYSYNSPLHF.

This sequence joins TRBV6-5 and TRBJ2-2; no clear D. Germline CDR1 is MNHEY and CDR2 is SVGAGI. The V end lost 6 bases, the J end lost 7 bases, and 9 bases lay between the germline ends. The CDR3 has 12 residues. This CDR3 reads CASSRPGGELFF. The CDR3 coding sequence is TGTGCCAGCAGCCGCCCCGGCGGGGAGCTGTTTTTT.

CDR3 in DNA: TGTGCCAGCTCAGCGGGCGGGACCAGCTCCTACGAGCAGTACTTC. Its protein is CASSAGGTSSYEQYF. The gene calls are TRBV18 and TRBJ2-7, with a weak D call TRBD2 (6 bases). The V end lost 5 bases, the J end lost 0 bases, and 14 bases lay between the germline ends. The CDR3 runs to 15 residues. Per the germline V gene, CDR1 is KGHSH and CDR2 is LQKENI.

V gene TRBV24-1 combines with J gene TRBJ2-1; perhaps TRBD1 as D (6 bases). Germline CDR1 and CDR2: KGHDR and SFDVKD. With 5 bases removed from V and 7 bases from J, the gap between germline ends came to 14 bases. The CDR3 consists of 14 residues. The CDR3 nucleotides are TGTGCCACCAGTGTCTCAGGGGCCACGAATGAGCAGTTCTTC. It is translated as CATSVSGATNEQFF.

The V and J genes are TRBV3-1 (or the pseudogene TRBV3-2) and TRBJ2-5, with TRBD2 as a possible D gene (5 bases). V was clipped by 5 bases and J by 7 bases, with 8 bases between them. The CDR3 covers 11 residues. Germline V gene sequence: CDR1 LGHDT, CDR2 YNNKEL (reference sequence). As DNA, the CDR3 is TGTGCCAGCAGCGAGGGAGTGACCCAGTACTTC. It codes for CASSEGVTQYF.

This clone was counted a few times. The rearrangement uses TRBV27 and TRBJ1-6; D ambiguous. Germline V lookup: CDR1 MNHEY, CDR2 SMNVEV (reference sequence). The length of the CDR3 is 17 residues. V shed 3 bases and J shed 1 base, with 13 bases lying between them. The CDR3 spells CASSFPLPGSYNSPLHF. DNA of the CDR3: TGTGCCAGCAGTTTCCCTCTCCCGGGATCCTATAATTCACCCCTCCACTTT.

J is TRBJ2-5 and V is TRBV5-4; TRBD2 agrees at 10 bases. Per germline, CDR1 SGHNT and CDR2 YYREEE (reference sequence). With 2 bases clipped from V and 7 bases from J, the junction kept 5 bases outside the gene matches. This CDR3 is built from 14 residues. CDR3 amino acids: CASSLAGGPGTQYF. The CDR3 region has the DNA TGTGCCAGCAGCTTAGCGGGAGGGCCGGGGACCCAGTACTTC.